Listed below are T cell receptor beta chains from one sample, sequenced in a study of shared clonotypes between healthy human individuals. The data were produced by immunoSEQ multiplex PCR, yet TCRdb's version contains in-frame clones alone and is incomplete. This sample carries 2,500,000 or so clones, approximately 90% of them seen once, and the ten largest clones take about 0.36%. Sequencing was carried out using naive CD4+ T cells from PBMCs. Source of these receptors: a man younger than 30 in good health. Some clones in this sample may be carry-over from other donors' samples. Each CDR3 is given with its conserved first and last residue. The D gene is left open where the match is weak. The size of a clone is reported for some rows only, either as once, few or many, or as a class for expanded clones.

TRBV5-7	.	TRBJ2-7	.	CASSSRFEGTRSYEQYF	TGTGCCAGCAGCTCTAGGTTTGAGGGCACAAGGTCGTACGAGCAGTACTTC
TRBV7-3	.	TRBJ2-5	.	CASSPDSRKETQYF	TGTGCCAGCAGCCCGGACAGTAGGAAAGAGACCCAGTACTTC
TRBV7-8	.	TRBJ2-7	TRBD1	CASSLAAGGEQYF	TGTGCCAGCAGCTTGGCTGCAGGGGGTGAGCAGTACTTC
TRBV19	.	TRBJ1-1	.	CASSIDRTRSEAFF	TGTGCCAGTAGTATAGATAGGACCCGCAGTGAAGCTTTCTTT
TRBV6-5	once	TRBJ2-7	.	CASSYWRGYSEQYF	TGTGCCAGCAGTTACTGGCGGGGTTATAGCGAGCAGTACTTC
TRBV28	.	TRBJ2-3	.	CASFLFDTQYF	TGTGCCAGCTTCTTGTTTGATACGCAGTATTTT
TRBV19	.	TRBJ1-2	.	CASSPGVGGYGYTF	TGTGCCAGTAGTCCAGGGGTTGGCGGCTATGGCTACACCTTC
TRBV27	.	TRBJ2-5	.	CASSGREQETQYF	TGTGCCAGCAGTGGACGTGAACAAGAGACCCAGTACTTC
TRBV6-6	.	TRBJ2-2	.	CASSHRVGELFF	TGTGCCAGCAGTCACAGGGTCGGGGAGCTGTTTTTT
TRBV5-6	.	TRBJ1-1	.	CASSPRGMNTEAFF	TGTGCCAGCAGCCCTCGGGGAATGAACACTGAAGCTTTCTTT
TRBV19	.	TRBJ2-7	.	CASSMFQGTYEQYF	TGTGCCAGTAGTATGTTTCAGGGAACCTACGAGCAGTACTTC
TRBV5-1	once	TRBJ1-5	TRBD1	CASSRTGGEDQPQHF	TGCGCCAGCAGCCGAACAGGGGGTGAGGACCAGCCCCAGCATTTT
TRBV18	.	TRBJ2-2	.	CASSPSTGELFF	TGTGCCAGCTCACCCAGCACCGGGGAGCTGTTTTTT
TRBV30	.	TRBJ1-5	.	CAWLGKLSNQPQHF	TGTGCCTGGCTGGGCAAATTGAGCAATCAGCCCCAGCATTTT
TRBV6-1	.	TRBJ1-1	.	CAVSVREATEAFF	TGTGCCGTATCAGTCAGGGAGGCCACTGAAGCTTTCTTT
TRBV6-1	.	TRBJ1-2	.	CASSEWDQRGYTF	TGTGCCAGCAGTGAATGGGACCAGCGGGGCTACACCTTC
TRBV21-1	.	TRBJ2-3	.	CASSSRRTRSTDTQYF	TGTGCCAGCAGCTCTCGGAGGACCAGGAGCACAGATACGCAGTATTTT
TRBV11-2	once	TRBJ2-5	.	CASSFGTIGETQYF	TGTGCCAGCAGCTTCGGGACGATAGGGGAGACCCAGTACTTC
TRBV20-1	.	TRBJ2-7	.	CSAFRAEQYF	TGCAGTGCTTTCCGGGCCGAGCAGTACTTC
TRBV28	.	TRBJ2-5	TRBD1	CAGGQGGETQYF	TGTGCCGGTGGACAGGGTGGGGAGACCCAGTACTTC
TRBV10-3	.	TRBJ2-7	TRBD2	CAISGAGGTYEQYF	TGTGCCATCAGTGGAGCGGGAGGAACCTACGAGCAGTACTTC
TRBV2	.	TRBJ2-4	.	CASSATWQNIQYF	TGTGCCAGCAGTGCGACATGGCAAAACATTCAGTACTTC
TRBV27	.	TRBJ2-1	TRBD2	CASSTRFSGLYNEQFF	TGTGCCAGCAGTACCCGGTTTAGCGGGCTCTACAATGAGCAGTTCTTC
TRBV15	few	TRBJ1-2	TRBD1	CATSRPSGQGIYGYTF	TGTGCCACCAGCAGACCCTCCGGACAGGGGATCTATGGCTACACCTTC
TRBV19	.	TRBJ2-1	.	CASSMVERGEQFF	TGTGCCAGTAGTATGGTCGAGAGGGGTGAGCAGTTCTTC
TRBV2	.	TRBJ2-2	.	CASSEVKGGFSTGELFF	TGTGCCAGCAGTGAAGTTAAGGGGGGGTTCTCAACCGGGGAGCTGTTTTTT
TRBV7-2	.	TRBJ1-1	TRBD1	CASSFAGQGVTEAFF	TGTGCCAGCAGCTTTGCGGGACAGGGAGTGACTGAAGCTTTCTTT
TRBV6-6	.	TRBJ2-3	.	CASSLRTDTQYF	TGTGCCAGCAGTCTACGCACAGATACGCAGTATTTT
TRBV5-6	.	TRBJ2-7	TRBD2	CASSLARLAGEWSYEQYF	TGTGCCAGCAGCTTGGCCCGGCTAGCGGGAGAGTGGTCCTACGAGCAGTACTTC
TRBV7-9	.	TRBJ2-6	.	CASSLRNLYPGANVLTF	TGTGCCAGCAGCTTACGTAACCTTTACCCTGGGGCCAACGTCCTGACTTTC
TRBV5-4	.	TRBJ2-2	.	CASSKTTGSHGELFF	TGTGCCAGCAGCAAGACTACAGGCTCCCACGGGGAGCTGTTTTTT
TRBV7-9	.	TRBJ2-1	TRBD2	CASLKREAGGNEQFF	TGTGCCAGCCTAAAACGGGAGGCGGGAGGGAATGAGCAGTTCTTC
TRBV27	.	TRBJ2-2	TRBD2	CASSHLGLAGGPGELFF	TGTGCCAGCAGTCACCTAGGACTAGCGGGAGGGCCCGGGGAGCTGTTTTTT
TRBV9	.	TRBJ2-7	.	CASSPNPRDEQYF	TGTGCCAGCAGCCCAAACCCTCGGGACGAGCAGTACTTC
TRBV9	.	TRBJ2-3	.	CASSVGSSRIDTQYF	TGTGCCAGCAGCGTAGGTTCCAGCCGTATAGATACGCAGTATTTT
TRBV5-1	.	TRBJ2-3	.	CASSAPAEDTQYF	TGCGCCAGCAGCGCTCCGGCGGAGGATACGCAGTATTTT
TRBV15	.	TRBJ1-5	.	CATSRDTNQPQHF	TGTGCCACCAGCAGAGATACCAATCAGCCCCAGCATTTT
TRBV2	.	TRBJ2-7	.	CASSPRDGSYEQYF	TGTGCCAGCAGTCCCCGGGACGGATCCTACGAGCAGTACTTC
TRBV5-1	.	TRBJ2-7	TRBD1	CASSTGTAYEQYF	TGCGCCAGCAGCACTGGGACAGCCTACGAGCAGTACTTC
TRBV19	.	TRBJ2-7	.	CASSLRGGGNEQYF	TGTGCCAGTAGTTTGCGGGGAGGAGGTAACGAGCAGTACTTC
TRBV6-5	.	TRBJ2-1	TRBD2	CASRNGLAGGLEQFF	TGTGCCAGCAGAAACGGACTAGCGGGGGGTTTGGAGCAGTTCTTC
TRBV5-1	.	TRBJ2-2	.	CASSLETGGELFF	TGCGCCAGCAGCTTGGAGACGGGCGGGGAGCTGTTTTTT
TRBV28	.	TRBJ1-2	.	CASSPRRSGYTF	TGTGCCAGCAGTCCCAGGCGAAGTGGCTACACCTTC
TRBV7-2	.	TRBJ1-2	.	CASSAGTWGYTF	TGTGCCAGCAGCGCCGGAACGTGGGGCTACACCTTC
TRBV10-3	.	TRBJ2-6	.	CAISRPGAANVLTF	TGTGCCATCAGTCGTCCGGGGGCGGCCAACGTCCTGACTTTC
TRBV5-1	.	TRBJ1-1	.	CASSPGLPRTRNTEAFF	TGCGCCAGCAGCCCAGGGTTACCGAGAACGAGAAACACTGAAGCTTTCTTT
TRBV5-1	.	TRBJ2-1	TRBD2	CASSWGGASGEQFF	TGCGCCAGCAGCTGGGGCGGGGCTAGCGGTGAGCAGTTCTTC
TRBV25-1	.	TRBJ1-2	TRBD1	CASRQGTGSNYGYTF	TGTGCCAGCAGACAGGGGACAGGGAGTAACTATGGCTACACCTTC
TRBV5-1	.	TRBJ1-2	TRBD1	CASSPPGQGPYGYTF	TGCGCCAGCAGCCCCCCGGGACAGGGGCCGTATGGCTACACCTTC
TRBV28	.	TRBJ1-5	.	CASTVRSLSNQPQHF	TGTGCCAGCACGGTTCGGAGCCTTAGCAATCAGCCCCAGCATTTT
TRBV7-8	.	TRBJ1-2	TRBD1	CASSQAGTGGIGHGYTF	TGTGCCAGCAGCCAGGCCGGGACAGGGGGAATCGGACATGGCTACACCTTC
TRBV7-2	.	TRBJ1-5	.	CASSSQLGNQPQHF	TGTGCCAGCAGCTCCCAACTGGGCAATCAGCCCCAGCATTTT
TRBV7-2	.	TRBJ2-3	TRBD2	CASSLLAGGASTDTQYF	TGTGCCAGCAGCTTACTAGCGGGAGGTGCTAGCACAGATACGCAGTATTTT
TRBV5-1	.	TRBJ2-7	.	CASSLASSGPYEQYF	TGCGCCAGCAGCTTGGCCAGTTCGGGGCCCTACGAGCAGTACTTC
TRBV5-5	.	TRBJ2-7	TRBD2	CASSPSSGLVGEQYF	TGTGCCAGCAGCCCCTCCTCGGGACTAGTGGGCGAGCAGTACTTC
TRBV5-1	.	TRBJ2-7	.	CASSPLTEPYEQYF	TGCGCCAGCAGCCCCCTGACAGAGCCCTACGAGCAGTACTTC
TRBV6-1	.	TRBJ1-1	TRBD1	CASSEGKGARNTEAFF	TGTGCCAGCAGTGAAGGAAAGGGGGCGAGGAACACTGAAGCTTTCTTT
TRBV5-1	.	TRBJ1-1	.	CASRGGGSSDEAFF	TGCGCCAGCAGGGGGGGCGGGTCCAGCGACGAAGCTTTCTTT
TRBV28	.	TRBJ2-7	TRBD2	CASSLPPSGSYEQYF	TGTGCCAGCAGTTTACCCCCTAGCGGCTCCTACGAGCAGTACTTC
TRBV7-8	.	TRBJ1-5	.	CASSFQQGSSNQPQHF	TGTGCCAGCAGCTTTCAGCAGGGGTCGAGCAATCAGCCCCAGCATTTT